The entry that follows covers one TCR beta chain sequence. This record belongs to a study of cytomegalovirus exposure and HLA in healthy donors. The trim removed 6 bases at V and 15 bases at J, leaving 6 bases unmatched. The CDR3 is made up of 11 amino acids. Germline V lookup: CDR1 SNHLY, CDR2 FYNNEI. The assay was immunoSEQ multiplex PCR, and TCRdb's table has in-frame clones only and misses some. The repertoire holds 100,000 to 120,000 clones, more than 75% seen once, with 1.4% in the top ten. The genes are TRBV2 and TRBJ2-1, with TRBD1 matching over 9 bases. Sequencing input: PBMCs. The receptor comes from a woman in her thirties in good health and CMV-seropositive. The CDR3 spells CASRLGQGSFF. Written as DNA, the CDR3 is TGTGCCAGCAGGTTGGGACAGGGATCGTTCTTC. The complete variable domain, with remaining parts taken from reference TRBV2 and TRBJ2-1, reads EPEVTQTPSHQVTQMGQEVILRCVPISNHLYFYWYRQILGQKVEFLVSFYNNEISEKSEIFDDQFSVERPDGSNFTLKIRSTKLEDSAMYFCASRLGQGSFFGPGTRLTVL.